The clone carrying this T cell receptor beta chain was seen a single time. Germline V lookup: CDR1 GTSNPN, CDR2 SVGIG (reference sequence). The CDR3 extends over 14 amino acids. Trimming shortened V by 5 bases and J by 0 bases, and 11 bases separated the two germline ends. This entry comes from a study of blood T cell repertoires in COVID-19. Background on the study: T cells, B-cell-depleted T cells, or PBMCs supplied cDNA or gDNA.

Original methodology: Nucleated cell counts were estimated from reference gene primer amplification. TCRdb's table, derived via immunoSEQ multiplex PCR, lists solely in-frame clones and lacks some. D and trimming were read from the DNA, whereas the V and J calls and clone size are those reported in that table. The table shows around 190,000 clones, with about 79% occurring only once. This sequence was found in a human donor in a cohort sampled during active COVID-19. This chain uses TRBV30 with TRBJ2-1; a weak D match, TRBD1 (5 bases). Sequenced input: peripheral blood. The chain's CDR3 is CAWGATSSYNEQFF. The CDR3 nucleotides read TGTGCCTGGGGGGCTACGAGCTCCTACAATGAGCAGTTCTTC.